The 24 T cell receptor beta chains below all came from one sample that was sequenced in a study of T cell repertoires in cytomegalovirus infection. MiXCR, run by TCRdb on the reads, gives a single entry per CDR3 protein. The repertoire holds hundreds of thousands of distinct CDR3 sequences, about a sixth seen once, with more than 10% in the top ten. Sequencing was done on a sample of PBMCs. The receptor source for this set is a human donor in good health (CMV status not recorded). Some clones in this sample may be carry-over from other donors' samples.

The chain links TRBV12-3 or TRBV12-4 to TRBJ2-7; a weak D match, TRBD1 (6 bases). The V end was cut by 6 bases, the J end by 9 bases, with 15 bases between. The CDR3 consists of 12 residues. The DNA for the CDR3 is TGTGCCAGCAGCCGAGCCGGGACACTGCAGTACTTC. It specifies CASSRAGTLQYF.

This clonotype was observed at least ten times. The chain joins TRBV7-2 to TRBJ2-5; TRBD2 matches 7 bases. Germline V gene sequence: CDR1 SGHTA, CDR2 FQGNSA. V dropped 2 bases and J dropped 1; count of bases not matched to a gene: 7. The CDR3 is 16 amino acids. CDR3 amino acids: CASSLNPAGTQETQYF. The CDR3 DNA follows: TGTGCCAGCAGCTTAAATCCAGCGGGGACCCAAGAGACCCAGTACTTC.

V usage is TRBV4-1 and J usage is TRBJ2-7; TRBD1 matches at 8 bases. Germline V gene lookup returns CDR1 MGHRA and CDR2 YSYEKL. The V segment lost 4 bases and the J segment 7 bases; nucleotides outside the gene matches: 9. The CDR3 is 14 residues long. CDR3 residues: CASSRDRGYGEQYF. In DNA form, the CDR3 reads TGCGCCAGCAGCCGCGACAGGGGATATGGGGAGCAGTACTTC.

The chain recombines TRBV28 with TRBJ2-3; 9 nucleotides line up with TRBD2. V lost 6 bases and J lost 6; bases outside the gene matches: 10. Germline CDR1 MDHEN, CDR2 SYDVKM. This CDR3 has 15 amino acids. The CDR3 bases are TGTGCCAGCAGCTGGGCTAGCGGGGCGGGGGATACGCAGTATTTT. It specifies CASSWASGAGDTQYF.

This chain uses TRBV24-1 with TRBJ2-3, with 9 bases fitting TRBD2. The V gene end was trimmed by 1 base and the J gene end by 4 bases; junction bases not matched to a gene: 5. Germline loops: CDR1 KGHDR, CDR2 SFDVKD. The CDR3 consists of 16 residues. The CDR3 is CATSDFAGGRPDTQYF. The DNA of the CDR3 is TGTGCCACCAGTGATTTTGCGGGGGGGCGCCCAGATACGCAGTATTTT.

This clonotype was observed at least ten times. The chain is built from TRBV6-1 and TRBJ2-7; a weak D match, TRBD1 (7 bases). This CDR3 region has 14 residues. Trimming took 8 bases from V and 4 from J, leaving 18 bases between them. Germline V gene data show CDR1 as MNHNS and CDR2 as SASEGT. The CDR3 here is CASLTGAGGYEQYF. The CDR3 DNA sequence: TGTGCCAGCCTCACGGGGGCAGGGGGTTACGAGCAGTACTTC.

In its sample, this clonotype was seen a few times. The chain couples TRBV12-3 or TRBV12-4 to TRBJ2-2; 13 bases are shared with TRBD2. V shed 3 bases, J shed 7 bases, and the junction held 5 bases outside the gene matches. The CDR3 has 16 amino acids. As DNA, the CDR3 is TGTGCCAGCAGTTTCACTAGCGGGGGGGCTGACGGGGAGCTGTTTTTT. Its translation: CASSFTSGGADGELFF.

This clonotype appeared a few times. The chain recombines TRBV18 with TRBJ1-1; 7 bases fit TRBD1. The CDR3 sequence is 15 residues long. After removal of 5 bases from V and 1 base from J, the junction contained 7 bases not matched to a gene. Per germline, CDR1 KGHSH and CDR2 LQKENI. CDR3: CASSVDRVGNTEAFF. The CDR3 nucleotides are TGTGCCAGCTCAGTCGACAGGGTGGGGAACACTGAAGCTTTCTTT.

This clonotype was seen a handful of times. The V and J genes are TRBV9 and TRBJ2-5; D tentatively reads TRBD1 or TRBD2 (6 bases each). The germline CDR1 and CDR2 sequences are SGDLS and YYNGEE. The CDR3 sequence is 15 residues long. V dropped 0 bases and J dropped 5 bases, with 14 bases sitting between them. The CDR3: CASSVVGGRGETQYF. The CDR3 coding sequence is TGTGCCAGCAGCGTAGTCGGGGGCCGAGGGGAGACCCAGTACTTC.

This clonotype was counted many times. The chain joins TRBV12-3 or TRBV12-4 to TRBJ1-4; D not certain. This CDR3 contains 13 residues. V gave up 5 bases and J gave up 5 bases, with 9 bases separating them. The CDR3 nucleotides are TGTGCCAGCAGTATGACGGTCAATGAAAAACTGTTTTTT. It is translated as CASSMTVNEKLFF.

The rearrangement links TRBV2 to TRBJ1-5; 7 bases agree with TRBD1. The CDR3 loop spans 16 amino acids. Germline CDR1 is SNHLY and CDR2 is FYNNEI. The ends lost 3 bases at V and 3 bases at J; junction bases unmatched: 8. CDR3 nucleotide sequence: TGTGCCAGCAGTGAGATGGGCAGGGGGACCAATCAGCCCCAGCATTTT. It encodes CASSEMGRGTNQPQHF.

This clonotype came up many times. The rearrangement joins TRBV5-5 to TRBJ2-2; D is unclear. Germline CDR1 SGHKS, CDR2 YYEKEE (reference sequence). Trimming shortened V by 0 bases and J by 7 bases, and 10 bases separated the two germline ends. The CDR3 loop spans 14 amino acids. The CDR3 region is CASSLASGNGELFF. The CDR3 bases are TGTGCCAGCAGCTTGGCCTCTGGGAACGGGGAGCTGTTTTTT.

Concerning this clonotype: This sequence may be a read error, since a much larger clone differs from it by one base. The genes are TRBV7-9 and TRBJ1-2, with a weak D call TRBD1 (5 bases). Germline V gives CDR1 SEHNR, CDR2 FQNEAQ (reference sequence). CDR3 size: 17 residues. CDR3 region: CASTTLRDSLLNYGYNF. CDR3 coding DNA: TGTGCCAGCACCACCCTCCGGGACTCACTTCTTAACTATGGCTACAACTTC.

This chain joins TRBV7-2 and TRBJ2-4; D possibly matches TRBD1 or TRBD2 (6 bases each). CDR3 length: 18 amino acids. Trimming removed 5 bases from V and 0 bases from J, with 20 bases in between. Germline loops: CDR1 SGHTA, CDR2 FQGNSA. CDR3 loop: CASSHAWGASLAKNIQYF. The CDR3 DNA is TGTGCCAGCAGCCACGCTTGGGGGGCGTCTCTAGCCAAAAACATTCAGTACTTC.

This clonotype was seen repeatedly, ten times or more. The chain uses TRBV4-1 and TRBJ1-2; no reliable D call. V lost 1 base and J 6 bases, leaving 18 bases between the germline ends. CDR3 length equals 16 residues. CDR1 and CDR2 from the germline V gene are MGHRA and YSYEKL. CDR3 protein: CASSQVADPDSNGYTF. DNA of the CDR3: TGCGCCAGCAGCCAAGTCGCGGACCCAGATTCGAATGGCTACACCTTC.

This clonotype showed up many times. The CDR3 DNA reads as TGTGCCAGCAGCCCAGGGGGGAAGAACTATGGCTACACCTTC. Its translation: CASSPGGKNYGYTF. This rearrangement joins TRBV7-9 to TRBJ1-2, with 7 bases fitting TRBD1. The germline V gene has CDR1 SEHNR and CDR2 FQNEAQ (reference sequence). The CDR3 spans 14 residues. Germline trimming cut 5 bases from V and 2 bases from J; bases unmatched to any gene: 5.

The rearrangement uses TRBV29-1 and TRBJ2-7; D is uncertain. The CDR3 covers 11 residues. Deletions cut 4 bases from V and 2 bases from J, with 6 bases between. Germline CDR1 SQVTM, CDR2 ANQGSEA. The CDR3 coding sequence is TGCAGCGTTGCCACAGCCTACGAGCAGTACTTC. As protein: CSVATAYEQYF.

This clonotype occurred a few times. The chain employs TRBV7-9 and TRBJ2-7, with a weak D call TRBD2 (6 bases). This CDR3 region has 13 residues. The V gene lost 5 bases and the J gene lost 3 bases, with 11 bases spanning the gap. Germline values: CDR1 SEHNR, CDR2 FQNEAQ (reference sequence). CDR3 nucleotides: TGTGCCAGCAGCGAACCCGGGGGCTACGAGCAGTACTTC. Amino acid sequence: CASSEPGGYEQYF. Together with reference TRBV7-9 and TRBJ2-7, the CDR3 gives the full variable domain: DTGVSQNPRHKITKRGQNVTFRCDPISEHNRLYWYRQTLGQGPEFLTYFQNEAQLEKSRLLSDRFSAERPKGSFSTLEIQRTEQGDSAMYLCASSEPGGYEQYFGPGTRLTVT.

This clonotype has a count of ten or more. The chain uses TRBV6-1 and TRBJ1-1, with 8 bases that match TRBD1. V gave up 5 bases and J gave up 4 bases; unmatched junction bases: 12. Germline CDR1 is MNHNS and CDR2 is SASEGT. There are 16 residues in the CDR3. The CDR3, as DNA: TGTGCCAGCAGTACTGGACAGGGATCGTTGGGCACTGAAGCTTTCTTT. Its protein is CASSTGQGSLGTEAFF.

This clonotype was recorded a few times. The chain uses TRBV12-3 or TRBV12-4 and TRBJ2-3; 10 bases match TRBD1. The V segment lost 10 bases and the J segment 4 bases; nucleotides outside the gene matches: 11. The CDR3 contains 15 residues. CDR3 sequence reads: CATAPRQGAPDTQYF. The CDR3 DNA reads TGTGCCACCGCCCCTCGACAGGGGGCCCCAGATACGCAGTATTTT.

The table lists this clonotype with many counts. The chain links TRBV6-5 to TRBJ1-1; tentatively, D is TRBD1 (5 bases). This CDR3 is 15 amino acids long. Germline CDR1 and CDR2: MNHEY and SVGAGI. Deletions cut 1 base from V and 5 bases from J, with 14 bases between. CDR3 amino acids: CASSYWYNRRTEAFF. The CDR3 coding sequence is TGTGCCAGCAGTTACTGGTATAACAGGAGGACTGAAGCTTTCTTT.

The gene calls are TRBV19 and TRBJ1-2; the D is unclear. The germline V gene encodes CDR1 LNHDA and CDR2 SQIVND (reference sequence). Trimming took off 7 bases at V and 2 bases at J, with 17 bases between the two ends. CDR3 length: 15 residues. The CDR3 DNA sequence: TGTGCCAGTATATCGTTTGATGATCCGAACTATGGCTACACCTTC. It codes for CASISFDDPNYGYTF.

This clonotype showed up just a few times. The rearrangement uses TRBV10-3 and TRBJ1-2; D gene unclear. CDR3 size: 13 residues. V gave up 4 bases and J gave up 0 bases, with 6 bases separating them. Germline V lookup: CDR1 ENHRY, CDR2 SYGVKD. CDR3 protein: CAISARANYGYTF. The DNA of the CDR3 is TGTGCCATCAGTGCCAGAGCTAACTATGGCTACACCTTC.

This chain links TRBV12-3 or TRBV12-4 with TRBJ2-2; 7 positions agree with TRBD1. V gave up 10 bases and J gave up 2 bases; unmatched junction bases: 7. The CDR3 spans 14 residues. The CDR3 loop reads CATRGQTNTGELFF. CDR3 coding DNA: TGTGCCACCCGGGGACAGACAAACACCGGGGAGCTGTTTTTT.